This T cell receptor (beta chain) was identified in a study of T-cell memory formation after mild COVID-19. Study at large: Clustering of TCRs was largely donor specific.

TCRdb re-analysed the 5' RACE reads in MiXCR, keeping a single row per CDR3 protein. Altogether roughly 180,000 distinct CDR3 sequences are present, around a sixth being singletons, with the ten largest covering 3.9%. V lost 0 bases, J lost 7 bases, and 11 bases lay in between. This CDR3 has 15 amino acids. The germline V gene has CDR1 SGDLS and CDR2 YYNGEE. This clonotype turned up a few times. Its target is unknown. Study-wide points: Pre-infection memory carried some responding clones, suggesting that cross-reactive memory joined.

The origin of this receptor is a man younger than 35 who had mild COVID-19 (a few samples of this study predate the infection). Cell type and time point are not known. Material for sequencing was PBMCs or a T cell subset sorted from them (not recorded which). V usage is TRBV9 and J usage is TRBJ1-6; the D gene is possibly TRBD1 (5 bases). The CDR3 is CASSVEGRENSPLHF. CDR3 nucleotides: TGTGCCAGCAGCGTAGAGGGCAGGGAGAATTCACCCCTCCACTTT.